This paragraph covers one T cell receptor (beta chain) sequence. Its antigen is not identified. The V gene lost 2 bases and the J gene lost 1 base, with 4 bases spanning the gap. CDR3 length: 13 amino acids. Looked up from germline, CDR1 is SGDLS and CDR2 is YYNGEE. This specimen belongs to a study of CD8+ T cells in alopecia areata. Study background: The study gave tofacitinib for 6 to 18 months, then 6 months off drug.

The study team obtained lesional scalp punch biopsies and peripheral blood from alopecia areata patients. Extracted RNA was reverse transcribed, and the resulting cDNA served as sequencing template. The table came from immunoSEQ multiplex PCR; TCRdb's copy has only in-frame clones and leaves some out. The sample yields about 7,500 clones, roughly two thirds seen once. General study points: Compared with mice, patients displayed less clear TCR sharing, possibly for HLA-related reasons.

This sample comprised skin, obtained at week 0. The chain couples TRBV9 to TRBJ2-1; no clear D gene. The sequence derives from a human donor with alopecia areata. The CDR3 coding sequence is TGTGCCAGCAGCGTGGGGTCCTACAATGAGCAGTTCTTC. As protein: CASSVGSYNEQFF.